These 27 T cell receptor beta chains were all obtained from the same sample, sequenced in a study of shared clonotypes between healthy human individuals. The table came from immunoSEQ multiplex PCR; TCRdb's copy has only in-frame clones and leaves some out. The sample carries 470,000 or so clones, about 84% recorded once. Material for sequencing was PBMCs. The receptors originated from a woman aged 35 to 49 in good health. Some clones in this sample may be carry-over from other donors' samples.

This clone has a single count. A read error is the likely source, as a far larger clone sits one nucleotide away. CDR3 loop: CAISGYQETQYF. CDR3 DNA: TGTGCCATCAGTGGGTACCAAGAGACCCAGTACTTC. The chain is built from TRBV28 and TRBJ2-5; D not certain. This CDR3 contains 12 residues. The germline gives CDR1 MDHEN, CDR2 SYDVKM.

The CDR3 DNA follows: TGTGCCTGGAGTTCCCCGGGTAACTATGGCTACACCTTC. Translating gives CAWSSPGNYGYTF. This chain joins TRBV30 and TRBJ1-2; D remains unclear. Trimming removed 2 bases at V and 1 base at J, with 8 bases between. Per germline, CDR1 GTSNPN and CDR2 SVGIG (reference sequence). CDR3 length: 13 amino acids.

This clone was seen only once. The V and J genes are TRBV5-1 and TRBJ2-5; D possibly corresponds to TRBD2 (5 bases). With 2 bases removed from V and 6 bases from J, the gap between germline ends came to 14 bases. Germline V gene sequence: CDR1 SGHRS, CDR2 YFSETQ. The CDR3 contains 14 residues. CDR3 in DNA: TGCGCCAGCAGCTTCGATGGCAGGAGGCAGACCCAGTACTTC. Translation: CASSFDGRRQTQYF. Based on the CDR3 plus reference TRBV5-1 and TRBJ2-5, the full variable domain is KAGVTQTPRYLIKTRGQQVTLSCSPISGHRSVSWYQQTPGQGLQFLFEYFSETQRNKGNFPGRFSGRQFSNSRSEMNVSTLELGDSALYLCASSFDGRRQTQYFGPGTRLLVL.

The chain employs TRBV27 and TRBJ2-7; the match to TRBD2 covers 9 bases. Germline V CDR1 and CDR2: MNHEY, SMNVEV (reference sequence). Losses at the gene ends were 6 bases for V and 3 bases for J; bases not matched to a gene: 9. The CDR3 loop spans 15 amino acids. CDR3 sequence reads: CASRGASGTDYEQYF. In DNA form, the CDR3 reads TGTGCCAGCAGGGGGGCTAGCGGGACAGACTACGAGCAGTACTTC.

The chain carries TRBV7-9 and TRBJ1-2; no reliable D call. Trimming removed 6 bases at V and 4 bases at J, with 18 bases between. This CDR3 spans 15 amino acids. Germline values: CDR1 SEHNR, CDR2 FQNEAQ (reference sequence). CDR3 sequence (DNA): TGTGCCAGCAGGCCGTGGAGGGCGGCCAGCTATGGCTACACCTTC. Its translation: CASRPWRAASYGYTF.

The genes are TRBV11-2 and TRBJ1-1, with 7 nucleotides matching TRBD1. The CDR3 sequence is 13 residues long. The germline V gene has CDR1 SGHAT and CDR2 FQNNGV. The trim removed 7 bases at V and 4 bases at J, leaving 6 bases unmatched. CDR3 coding DNA: TGTGCCAGCACCGTGACAGGGTTCACTGAAGCTTTCTTT. Its translation: CASTVTGFTEAFF.

At least ten counts were recorded for this clone. The chain employs TRBV5-4 and TRBJ2-5; a possible D gene is TRBD2 (5 bases). The CDR3 is 14 residues long. V lost 4 bases and J 5 bases, leaving 15 bases between the germline ends. Germline lookup yields CDR1 SGHNT and CDR2 YYREEE (reference sequence). The CDR3 sequence: CASSQEGNGETQYF. CDR3 nucleotide sequence: TGTGCCAGCAGCCAAGAGGGAAACGGGGAGACCCAGTACTTC.

This clone was detected only once. The V gene is TRBV6-1, the J gene TRBJ2-3; D uncertain. Deletions cut 2 bases from V and 5 bases from J, with 17 bases between. The CDR3 is 16 amino acids. The germline V gene encodes CDR1 MNHNS and CDR2 SASEGT. The CDR3 spells CASSEMPSIGVDTQYF. The CDR3 DNA is TGTGCCAGCAGTGAAATGCCTAGTATTGGAGTAGATACGCAGTATTTT.

The gene calls are TRBV11-2 and TRBJ2-7; 12 bases line up with TRBD2. From germline, CDR1 is SGHAT and CDR2 FQNNGV. V shed 3 bases and J 2 bases; nucleotides not matched to a gene: 8. The CDR3 covers 17 residues. The DNA for the CDR3 is TGTGCCAGCAGCTTCAACCTAGGGACTAGCGGGCCCTACGAGCAGTACTTC. It codes for CASSFNLGTSGPYEQYF.

J is TRBJ2-3 and V is TRBV7-3; D ambiguous. V lost 5 bases and J 5 bases, leaving 8 bases between the germline ends. This CDR3 region has 12 residues. CDR1 and CDR2 (germline): SGHTA, FQGTGA. CDR3 sequence reads: CASSQEEDTQYF. DNA of the CDR3: TGTGCCAGCAGCCAAGAGGAAGATACGCAGTATTTT.

The chain carries TRBV28 and TRBJ1-2; weak D call: TRBD1 (5 bases). V was cut by 5 bases and J by 7 bases, with 20 bases left in between. CDR3 size: 15 residues. Germline lookup yields CDR1 MDHEN and CDR2 SYDVKM. The CDR3 sequence: CASSTTSGTLSGYTF. The DNA of the CDR3 is TGTGCCAGCAGTACTACTTCCGGGACCCTCTCTGGCTACACCTTC.

The chain combines TRBV4-2 with TRBJ2-7; D is unclear. This CDR3 has 17 residues. Looked up from germline, CDR1 is LGHNA and CDR2 is YNFKEQ. Trimming took 4 bases from V and 2 from J, leaving 21 bases between them. The chain's CDR3 is CASSPIGVRTVPYEQYF. The CDR3 DNA reads TGTGCCAGCAGCCCAATTGGTGTGCGTACAGTCCCCTACGAGCAGTACTTC.

This clone was recorded once. A read error is possible here, since a much larger clone lies one base away. The sample has other DNA sequences that encode this CDR3 too. The chain joins TRBV7-9 to TRBJ2-3, with D uncertain. The V gene lost 5 bases and the J gene lost 2 bases, with 5 bases spanning the gap. Germline values: CDR1 SEHNR, CDR2 FQNEAQ (reference sequence). The CDR3 is 12 amino acids. The CDR3 sequence is CASSPDTDTQYF. The CDR3 coding sequence is TGTGCCAGCAGCCCAGACACAGATACGCAGTATTTT.

The genes are TRBV2 and TRBJ2-7; 10 nucleotides match TRBD1. J was trimmed by 3 bases and V by 4 bases; bases with no gene match: 0. CDR3 length: 13 amino acids. The germline gives CDR1 SNHLY, CDR2 FYNNEI. The CDR3 DNA reads as TGTGCCAGCAGTGGGACAGGGGGCTACGAGCAGTACTTC. The encoded protein is CASSGTGGYEQYF. Supplemented by reference TRBV2 and TRBJ2-7, the full variable domain reads EPEVTQTPSHQVTQMGQEVILRCVPISNHLYFYWYRQILGQKVEFLVSFYNNEISEKSEIFDDQFSVERPDGSNFTLKIRSTKLEDSAMYFCASSGTGGYEQYFGPGTRLTVT.

Only one count was recorded for this clone. The V gene is TRBV5-1, the J gene TRBJ2-7; the D gene is possibly TRBD2 (5 bases). This CDR3 is 12 amino acids long. Germline V gene lookup returns CDR1 SGHRS and CDR2 YFSETQ. V dropped 0 bases and J dropped 6 bases, with 7 bases sitting between them. In DNA form, the CDR3 reads TGCGCCAGCAGCTTGGTGGGAGCCGAGCAGTACTTC. It is translated as CASSLVGAEQYF.

V is TRBV30 and J is TRBJ1-6, with a possible D match to TRBD1 (5 bases). Trimming removed 2 bases at V and 9 bases at J, with 20 bases between. This CDR3 is 16 amino acids long. Germline CDR1 reads GTSNPN; CDR2 reads SVGIG (reference sequence). CDR3 DNA: TGTGCCTGGAGTTCGACTTTCAGGGAGGGGAGTTCACCCCTCCACTTT. It yields the protein CAWSSTFREGSSPLHF.

The chain recombines TRBV11-2 with TRBJ2-3; TRBD2 matches 7 bases. The CDR3 totals 16 residues. V dropped 5 bases and J dropped 3; count of bases not matched to a gene: 11. The V gene's germline CDR1 is SGHAT and CDR2 FQNNGV. Written as DNA, the CDR3 is TGTGCCAGCAGCCCCTGGGCGGGAGTTAGGACAGATACGCAGTATTTT. Residues: CASSPWAGVRTDTQYF.

CDR3 protein: CASIRSGLGMYEQYF. The CDR3 region has the DNA TGTGCCAGCATTAGAAGCGGACTAGGGATGTACGAGCAGTACTTC. The V and J genes are TRBV6-1 and TRBJ2-7; 7 bases fit TRBD2. The junction had 13 bases not matched to a gene; V was cut back by 7 bases and J by 4 bases. The CDR3 is 15 residues long. CDR1 MNHNS and CDR2 SASEGT come from the germline V gene.

Note on this clone: A far larger clone is just one base off, so this is likely a read error. Other DNA sequences in this sample translate to the same CDR3. The chain recombines TRBV7-2 with TRBJ1-1; 9 bases map to TRBD1. Germline CDR1 reads SGHTA; CDR2 reads FQGNSA. The CDR3 spans 15 residues. Trimming cost V 4 bases and J 5 bases; bases outside gene matches: 8. The DNA for the CDR3 is TGTGCCAGCAGCTCGACCGGGACAGGGAGGACTGAAGCTTTCTTT. This sequence encodes CASSSTGTGRTEAFF.

V and J are TRBV28 and TRBJ2-5; the D is unclear. The J call may be incorrect, as the DNA end agrees better with TRBJ2-7. The CDR3 consists of 11 residues. Germline CDR1 MDHEN, CDR2 SYDVKM. The CDR3 here is CASSTPSEQYF. The CDR3 DNA reads TGTGCCAGCAGTACCCCAAGCGAGCAGTACTTC.

The DNA for the CDR3 is TGTGCCAGCAGCTTGGGGACCCAGTTCAACACAGATACGCAGTATTTT. It is translated as CASSLGTQFNTDTQYF. J is TRBJ2-3 and V is TRBV5-6; D gene unclear. CDR1 SGHDT and CDR2 YYEEEE come from the germline V gene. The CDR3 runs to 16 residues. Trimming shortened V by 0 bases and J by 2 bases, and 13 bases separated the two germline ends.

V is TRBV9 and J is TRBJ2-7; D gene uncertain. V was cut by 3 bases and J by 3 bases, with 19 bases left in between. Germline CDR1 is SGDLS and CDR2 is YYNGEE. The CDR3 extends over 16 amino acids. CDR3 sequence reads: CASSAGRLSTGYEQYF. The CDR3 DNA sequence: TGTGCCAGCAGCGCAGGTCGTCTAAGCACCGGCTACGAGCAGTACTTC. The full variable domain, its missing parts supplied by reference TRBV9 and TRBJ2-7, is DSGVTQTPKHLITATGQRVTLRCSPRSGDLSVYWYQQSLDQGLQFLIQYYNGEERAKGNILERFSAQQFPDLHSELNLSSLELGDSALYFCASSAGRLSTGYEQYFGPGTRLTVT.

The chain carries TRBV15 and TRBJ2-3; 7 bases are shared with TRBD1. This CDR3 is 20 amino acids long. Germline V gene data show CDR1 as LNHNV and CDR2 as YYDKDF (reference sequence). V was clipped by 0 bases and J by 1 base; unmatched bases: 16. CDR3: CATSRDGVPLTGWGTDTQYF. The CDR3 coding sequence is TGTGCCACCAGCAGAGATGGGGTACCCCTGACAGGGTGGGGCACAGATACGCAGTATTTT.

This clone was counted a few times. The chain couples TRBV14 to TRBJ1-1; no clear D. The germline gives CDR1 SGHDN, CDR2 FVKESK. CDR3 length: 13 residues. Trimming shortened V by 4 bases and J by 1 base, and 7 bases separated the two germline ends. The CDR3, as DNA: TGTGCCAGCAGCCCACGTCCGAACACTGAAGCTTTCTTT. It translates to CASSPRPNTEAFF. The variable domain in full, with the rest retrieved from reference TRBV14 and TRBJ1-1, is EAGVTQFPSHSVIEKGQTVTLRCDPISGHDNLYWYRRVMGKEIKFLLHFVKESKQDESGMPNNRFLAERTGGTYSTLKVQPAELEDSGVYFCASSPRPNTEAFFGQGTRLTVV.

The CDR3 protein is CASSASYGGYNEQFF. In nucleotides, the CDR3 is TGTGCCAGCAGCGCATCTTATGGAGGGTACAATGAGCAGTTCTTC. This rearrangement joins TRBV7-9 to TRBJ2-1; tentatively, D is TRBD2 (6 bases). Germline CDR1 reads SEHNR; CDR2 reads FQNEAQ (reference sequence). Trimming left V 5 bases short and J 4 bases short, with 15 bases between. This CDR3 spans 15 amino acids. Variable domain in full (rest from reference TRBV7-9 and TRBJ2-1): DTGVSQNPRHKITKRGQNVTFRCDPISEHNRLYWYRQTLGQGPEFLTYFQNEAQLEKSRLLSDRFSAERPKGSFSTLEIQRTEQGDSAMYLCASSASYGGYNEQFFGPGTRLTVL.

This clone was counted between two and nine times. V and J are TRBV5-4 and TRBJ2-3; no reliable D call. Trimming cost V 6 bases and J 6 bases, with 8 bases left between them. The CDR3 consists of 11 residues. Germline lookup yields CDR1 SGHNT and CDR2 YYREEE (reference sequence). As DNA, the CDR3 is TGTGCCAGCACAGCGCTTGATACGCAGTATTTT. It yields the protein CASTALDTQYF.

The V call is TRBV7-6, the J call TRBJ2-1; D gene ambiguous. CDR3 length equals 11 residues. V shed 8 bases and J shed 8 bases, with 10 bases lying between them. Per germline, CDR1 SGHVS and CDR2 FNYEAQ. The CDR3 DNA reads as TGTGCCAGCGGCGACGGCTATGAGCAGTTCTTC. As protein: CASGDGYEQFF. Full variable domain (missing parts from reference TRBV7-6 and TRBJ2-1): GAGVSQSPRYKVTKRGQDVALRCDPISGHVSLYWYRQALGQGPEFLTYFNYEAQQDKSGLPNDRFSAERPEGSISTLTIQRTEQRDSAMYRCASGDGYEQFFGPGTRLTVL.